The 18 T cell receptor beta chains reported below all come from one sample, sequenced in a study of CD8 T cells in Susac syndrome. Random hexamers were used to reverse transcribe about 0.5 to 1 ug of RNA. In TCRdb, the immunoSEQ multiplex PCR reads were re-called with MiXCR into one record per CDR3 protein. The table records about 430,000 distinct CDR3 sequences, roughly 85% of them present only once. Material: CD8+ T cells from PBMCs. These receptors originate from a human donor with multiple sclerosis.

The V gene is TRBV27, the J gene TRBJ1-1; D is undetermined. Germline V gene lookup returns CDR1 MNHEY and CDR2 SMNVEV (reference sequence). V was pared by 3 bases and J by 5 bases, with 13 bases between. The length of the CDR3 is 14 residues. The CDR3 reads CASSFEKGGTEAFF. The DNA for the CDR3 is TGTGCCAGCAGTTTTGAAAAGGGAGGGACTGAAGCTTTCTTT.

The chain carries TRBV6-5 and TRBJ1-1; no reliable D call. Trimming stripped 5 bases from V and 4 bases from J, with 14 bases between. Germline V gene data show CDR1 as MNHEY and CDR2 as SVGAGI. The CDR3 runs 14 residues. CDR3 in DNA: TGTGCCAGCAGTCAGTTACTGGGAGGCACTGAAGCTTTCTTT. Translated: CASSQLLGGTEAFF.

This rearrangement joins TRBV2 to TRBJ2-7, with 7 bases fitting TRBD1. The length of the CDR3 is 12 residues. Per the germline V gene, CDR1 is SNHLY and CDR2 is FYNNEI. J gave up 3 bases and V 11 bases, and 7 bases lay outside the gene matches. This CDR3 reads CAGGQILYEQYF. Written as DNA, the CDR3 is TGTGCCGGGGGACAGATCCTCTACGAGCAGTACTTC.

This chain connects TRBV28 to TRBJ1-1; D gene uncertain. The germline CDR1 and CDR2 sequences are MDHEN and SYDVKM. CDR3 length equals 14 residues. Trimming removed 5 bases at V and 1 base at J, with 11 bases between. The DNA of the CDR3 is TGTGCCAGCAGTCCGAGAGTGGCGAACACTGAAGCTTTCTTT. This sequence encodes CASSPRVANTEAFF.

The chain carries TRBV7-9 and TRBJ2-1; D unresolved. V lost 3 bases and J lost 4, with 22 bases in between. Germline V gene sequence: CDR1 SEHNR, CDR2 FQNEAQ (reference sequence). The CDR3 extends over 18 amino acids. CDR3 nucleotide sequence: TGTGCCAGCAGCTTCCCCGTGGTACAGCCACGTACTTACAATGAGCAGTTCTTC. Translating it yields CASSFPVVQPRTYNEQFF.

J is TRBJ2-1 and V is TRBV27, with D possibly being TRBD1 (5 bases). CDR1 MNHEY and CDR2 SMNVEV come from the germline V gene (reference sequence). V lost 3 bases and J lost 0, with 9 bases in between. The CDR3 runs to 15 residues. The CDR3 spells CASSLAGFSYNEQFF. CDR3 DNA sequence: TGTGCCAGCAGTTTGGCAGGGTTCTCCTACAATGAGCAGTTCTTC.

This chain uses TRBV24-1 with TRBJ2-2; weak D call: TRBD2 (5 bases). Germline lookup yields CDR1 KGHDR and CDR2 SFDVKD. V was cut by 2 bases and J by 1 base, with 10 bases left in between. The CDR3 covers 16 residues. CDR3 protein: CATSDSSEGNTGELFF. The CDR3, as DNA: TGTGCCACCAGTGATTCTTCTGAGGGGAACACCGGGGAGCTGTTTTTT.

The V gene is TRBV12-3 or TRBV12-4, the J gene TRBJ2-1; perhaps TRBD2 as D (6 bases). V was trimmed by 4 bases and J by 10 bases, leaving 14 bases between them. This CDR3 has 13 amino acids. Here the CDR3 reads CASSSDAGWEQFF. CDR3 sequence (DNA): TGTGCCAGCAGTTCAGATGCGGGATGGGAGCAGTTCTTC.

The V and J genes are TRBV6-6 and TRBJ1-1; D remains unclear. Germline V gene sequence: CDR1 MNHNY, CDR2 SVGAGI (reference sequence). Trimming cost V 8 bases and J 1 base, with 20 bases left between them. This CDR3 region has 16 residues. The CDR3 DNA follows: TGTGCCAGCTTGAGGACCTTGGCAGGTTCGAACACTGAAGCTTTCTTT. Encoded protein: CASLRTLAGSNTEAFF.

The J gene is TRBJ1-5, the V gene TRBV6-5; D unresolved. The CDR3 is 15 residues long. CDR1 MNHEY and CDR2 SVGAGI come from the germline V gene. The V and J ends lost 6 bases and 1 base respectively, with 13 bases between them. Here the CDR3 reads CASSPLGSSNQPQHF. The CDR3 DNA follows: TGTGCCAGCAGCCCCCTTGGGTCCAGCAATCAGCCCCAGCATTTT.

The table lists this clonotype with a count of one. J is TRBJ2-1 and V is TRBV12-3 or TRBV12-4; 9 bases map to TRBD2. The CDR3 has 16 amino acids. J was trimmed by 4 bases and V by 3 bases; bases with no gene match: 7. CDR3 protein: CASSLSLLAGYNEQFF. CDR3 sequence (DNA): TGTGCCAGCAGTTTGTCTTTGCTAGCGGGATACAATGAGCAGTTCTTC.

CDR3 nucleotide sequence: TGTGCCAGCAGCCCCTGGACAATCCCCTCTGGGGCCAACGTCCTGACTTTC. Protein: CASSPWTIPSGANVLTF. V is TRBV5-5 and J is TRBJ2-6, with D possibly matching TRBD1 (5 bases). This CDR3 contains 17 residues. Germline values: CDR1 SGHKS, CDR2 YYEKEE (reference sequence). Trimming shortened V by 4 bases and J by 0 bases, and 14 bases separated the two germline ends.

V gene TRBV7-2 combines with J gene TRBJ2-3, with D tentatively TRBD2 (6 bases). Trimming removed 5 bases from V and 5 bases from J, with 17 bases in between. The CDR3 totals 15 residues. Germline V lookup: CDR1 SGHTA, CDR2 FQGNSA. The CDR3 DNA reads as TGTGCCAGCAGCCAGAACGACTGGGGAGGAGATACGCAGTATTTT. Its protein product is CASSQNDWGGDTQYF.

CDR3 in DNA: TGTGCCAGCAGTTACTCAGCCGGCACCAATGAGCAGTTCTTC. Its translation: CASSYSAGTNEQFF. J is TRBJ2-1 and V is TRBV6-5, with D unclear. Germline lookup yields CDR1 MNHEY and CDR2 SVGAGI. CDR3 length: 14 residues. Trimming cost V 0 bases and J 6 bases, with 9 bases left between them.

V and J are TRBV4-1 and TRBJ2-2; D remains unclear. Per the germline V gene, CDR1 is MGHRA and CDR2 is YSYEKL. The CDR3 has 14 residues. The V and J ends lost 2 bases and 2 bases respectively, with 6 bases between them. In DNA form, the CDR3 reads TGCGCCAGCAGCCAACCCGGCAACACCGGGGAGCTGTTTTTT. As protein: CASSQPGNTGELFF.

The genes are TRBV25-1 and TRBJ1-1; 8 positions match TRBD1. The germline V gene has CDR1 MGHDK and CDR2 SYGVNS. The CDR3 totals 14 residues. Germline trimming cut 6 bases from V and 0 bases from J; bases unmatched to any gene: 3. DNA for the CDR3: TGTGCCAGCAGAGCAGGGGGCGTGAACACTGAAGCTTTCTTT. Protein: CASRAGGVNTEAFF.

V and J are TRBV9 and TRBJ2-3, with D unresolved. This CDR3 contains 14 residues. Looked up from germline, CDR1 is SGDLS and CDR2 is YYNGEE. Trimming pared 0 bases from V and 4 bases from J, leaving 9 bases between. CDR3 loop: CASSVDSGADTQYF. The CDR3 DNA is TGTGCCAGCAGCGTAGATAGTGGGGCAGATACGCAGTATTTT. Full variable domain (missing parts from reference TRBV9 and TRBJ2-3): DSGVTQTPKHLITATGQRVTLRCSPRSGDLSVYWYQQSLDQGLQFLIQYYNGEERAKGNILERFSAQQFPDLHSELNLSSLELGDSALYFCASSVDSGADTQYFGPGTRLTVL.

In this sample, this clonotype turned up a few times. This chain uses TRBV20-1 with TRBJ1-1; tentative D call: TRBD1 (6 bases). V was shortened by 0 bases and J by 4 bases, with 12 bases between the two germline ends. This CDR3 is 14 amino acids long. Germline lookup yields CDR1 DFQATT and CDR2 SNEGSKA (reference sequence). Written as DNA, the CDR3 is TGCAGTGCTAGAGATCCGGGGGCGAGCACTGAAGCTTTCTTT. This encodes CSARDPGASTEAFF.